This T cell receptor (beta chain) was obtained from a study of Ad26.COV2.S vaccination and SARS-CoV-2 variants. As for the study in general: The vaccine Ad26.COV2.S was put into the muscle once, or twice with 56 days between.

Method: immunoSEQ multiplex PCR; TCRdb's copy keeps in-frame clones and lacks some. Among about 400,000 clones listed, over 75% were seen once. Overall study results and limits: Spike-specific TCR breadth was greater after Ad26.COV2.S than placebo.

Losses at the gene ends were 10 bases for V and 0 bases for J; bases not matched to a gene: 7. Per the germline V gene, CDR1 is WSHSY and CDR2 is SAAADI. CDR3 length equals 14 residues. A word on this clone: Its target is unknown.

As to treatment: 19 received Ad26.COV2.S at low or high dose, single or two shots; about 5 received placebo; per-sample allocation not given. Specimen acquisition occurred on day 63 following the initial vaccine or placebo injection. Boston hosted the donor, who was an adult aged 18-55 years. As its vector, the vaccine had Ad26, which expressed Wuhan-strain SARS-CoV-2 spike. Sample: peripheral blood, taken in a trial of Ad26.COV2.S vaccine versus placebo. This chain connects TRBV10-2 to TRBJ2-3, with 7 bases aligning to TRBD2. This TCR came from a person between 18 and 59 years old who received the Ad26.COV2.S COVID-19 vaccine or a placebo. CDR3 DNA: TGCGCCATCAAATCCGGGGGGAGCACAGATACGCAGTATTTT. This codes for CAIKSGGSTDTQYF.